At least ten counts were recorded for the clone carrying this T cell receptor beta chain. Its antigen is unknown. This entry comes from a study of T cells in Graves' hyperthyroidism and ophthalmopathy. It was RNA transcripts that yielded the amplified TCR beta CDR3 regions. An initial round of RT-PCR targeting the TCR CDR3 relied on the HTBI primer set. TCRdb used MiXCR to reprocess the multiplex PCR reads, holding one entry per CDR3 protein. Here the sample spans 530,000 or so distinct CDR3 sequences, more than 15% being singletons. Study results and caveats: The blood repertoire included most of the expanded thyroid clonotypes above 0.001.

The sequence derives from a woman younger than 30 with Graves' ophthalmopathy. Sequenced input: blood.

This CDR3 reads CAIHIRAEQYNEQFF. CDR3 DNA: TGTGCCATCCATATTAGGGCGGAACAGTACAATGAGCAGTTCTTC. The chain employs TRBV2 and TRBJ2-1; D is undetermined. The CDR3 covers 15 residues. V was shortened by 10 bases and J by 4 bases, with 20 bases between the two germline ends. Germline lookup yields CDR1 SNHLY and CDR2 FYNNEI.